These 21 T cell receptor beta chains share one sample of origin, sequenced in a study of T cell repertoires in cytomegalovirus infection. TCRdb independently ran MiXCR on the reads; one entry per CDR3 protein. The table records 150,000 to 200,000 distinct CDR3 sequences, about 21% of them present only once. Sequences were obtained from PBMCs. These receptors all come from a human donor in good health (CMV status not recorded). Some clones in this sample may be carry-over from other donors' samples.

This clonotype was recorded many times. CDR3 sequence reads: CASSQDSGRLGNEQFF. The CDR3 DNA sequence: TGTGCCAGCAGCCAAGATTCCGGCCGACTGGGCAATGAGCAGTTCTTC. The genes are TRBV3-1 and TRBJ2-1; D not resolved. The CDR3 loop spans 16 amino acids. The ends were cut back, 0 bases at V and 6 bases at J, with 15 bases in the middle. Germline V lookup: CDR1 LGHDT, CDR2 YNNKEL (reference sequence).

The chain carries TRBV29-1 and TRBJ2-2; D is perhaps TRBD1 or TRBD2 (5 bases each). V lost 7 bases and J 4 bases, leaving 16 bases between the germline ends. CDR1 is SQVTM, CDR2 ANQGSEA, per germline. This CDR3 has 14 residues. The CDR3 DNA sequence: TGCAGCGCAACCGGGGACGTAGGCACCGGGGAGCTGTTTTTT. Amino acid sequence: CSATGDVGTGELFF.

To note about this clonotype: A junction boundary mismatches the germline segment, possibly from a read error. The V and J genes are TRBV23-1 and TRBJ2-3, with 13 bases that match TRBD2. TRBV23-1 has ORF status, its function being uncertain. The CDR3 loop spans 18 amino acids. The CDR3 DNA follows: TGCGCCGGCAGTCAATCCCCCACCGGGACTAGCGGGGTTGATACGCAGTATTTT. Its protein is CAGSQSPTGTSGVDTQYF.

V usage is TRBV28 and J usage is TRBJ2-2; D possibly uses TRBD1 or TRBD2 (5 bases each). Trimming shortened V by 7 bases and J by 5 bases, and 17 bases separated the two germline ends. Germline CDR1 reads MDHEN; CDR2 reads SYDVKM. There are 15 residues in the CDR3. CDR3 region: CASTLGLAGTGELFF. CDR3 nucleotides: TGTGCCAGCACCCTGGGGCTAGCTGGGACCGGGGAGCTGTTTTTT.

This chain links TRBV27 with TRBJ1-6; no firm D call. This CDR3 has 13 amino acids. V was pared by 5 bases and J by 8 bases, with 10 bases between. Germline values: CDR1 MNHEY, CDR2 SMNVEV (reference sequence). CDR3 loop: CASSPNTYSPLHF. In nucleotides, the CDR3 is TGTGCCAGCAGTCCAAACACGTATTCACCCCTCCACTTT.

This clonotype was counted a few times. The chain joins TRBV7-8 to TRBJ2-5; the D call may be TRBD1 or TRBD2 (5 bases each). V lost 1 base to trimming and J lost 5 bases, with 14 bases between them. CDR3 length: 15 amino acids. From germline, CDR1 is SGHVS and CDR2 FQNEAQ. CDR3 in amino acids: CASSLGGRGTETQYF. The DNA for the CDR3 is TGTGCCAGCAGCTTAGGGGGCCGGGGTACTGAGACCCAGTACTTC.

The J gene is TRBJ2-5, the V gene TRBV11-3; 7 nucleotides align to TRBD1. This CDR3 is built from 17 residues. The junction had 10 bases not matched to a gene; V was cut back by 2 bases and J by 1 base. In germline, CDR1 is SGHNT, CDR2 YENEEA. CDR3 bases: TGTGCCAGCAGCTTAACGATCACCGGGGACAGCCAAGAGACCCAGTACTTC. Translated, it gives CASSLTITGDSQETQYF.

This clonotype was picked up a small number of times. This chain connects TRBV6-1 to TRBJ1-1, with D perhaps TRBD1 (5 bases). The CDR3 is made up of 12 amino acids. V lost 4 bases and J 11 bases, leaving 14 bases between the germline ends. From germline, CDR1 is MNHNS and CDR2 SASEGT. CDR3: CASSGDSAWAFF. Written as DNA, the CDR3 is TGTGCCAGCAGTGGAGACAGCGCCTGGGCTTTCTTT.

This chain uses TRBV7-2 with TRBJ2-4; D is undetermined. Germline V gene data show CDR1 as SGHTA and CDR2 as FQGNSA. V gave up 5 bases and J gave up 0 bases, with 14 bases separating them. The CDR3 spans 16 residues. The CDR3 loop is CASSQATELAKNIQYF. The CDR3 DNA follows: TGTGCCAGCAGCCAAGCAACAGAATTAGCCAAAAACATTCAGTACTTC. Variable domain in full (rest from reference TRBV7-2 and TRBJ2-4): GAGVSQSPSNKVTEKGKDVELRCDPISGHTALYWYRQSLGQGLEFLIYFQGNSAPDKSGLPSDRFSAERTGGSVSTLTIQRTQQEDSAVYLCASSQATELAKNIQYFGAGTRLSVL.

This sequence joins TRBV12-3 or TRBV12-4 and TRBJ1-6; D not certain. Trimming took off 6 bases at V and 5 bases at J, with 11 bases between the two ends. This CDR3 comprises 14 residues. As DNA, the CDR3 is TGTGCCAGCAGCTTCGGGTCCGATAATTCACCCCTCCACTTT. Translation: CASSFGSDNSPLHF.

This clonotype was found many times. V gene TRBV12-3 or TRBV12-4 combines with J gene TRBJ2-5; 13 nucleotides match TRBD2. There are 15 residues in the CDR3. Losses at the gene ends were 6 bases for V and 4 bases for J; bases not matched to a gene: 5. CDR3 bases: TGTGCCAGCAGGTCGGGACTAGCGGGGAGAGAGACCCAGTACTTC. Its translation: CASRSGLAGRETQYF.

The table lists this clonotype with a few counts. V gene TRBV7-9 combines with J gene TRBJ1-5; 10 bases map to TRBD1. V shed 5 bases, J shed 4 bases, and the junction held 5 bases outside the gene matches. This CDR3 is 15 amino acids long. Germline CDR1 reads SEHNR; CDR2 reads FQNEAQ (reference sequence). For the CDR3, the DNA is TGTGCCAGCAGCAAGGGGACAGGGGATAATCAGCCCCAGCATTTT. This sequence encodes CASSKGTGDNQPQHF.

This clonotype has just a few counts. The V gene is TRBV12-5, the J gene TRBJ2-5, with D perhaps assigned TRBD1 or TRBD2 (5 bases each). Trimming stripped 1 base from V and 5 bases from J, with 11 bases between. CDR1 is LGHNT and CDR2 is FRNRAP in the germline V gene. The CDR3 runs to 14 residues. Here the CDR3 reads CASGLATGTETQYF. The CDR3 DNA reads as TGTGCTAGTGGTTTGGCCACGGGGACGGAGACCCAGTACTTC.

The chain uses TRBV11-3 and TRBJ2-7; 8 positions match TRBD2. With V trimmed by 4 bases and J by 3 bases, 8 bases remained unmatched. From germline, CDR1 is SGHNT and CDR2 YENEEA. The CDR3 length is 15 residues. Written as DNA, the CDR3 is TGTGCCAGCAGCTCCCCGACTAGCGCGGGCTACGAGCAGTACTTC. It yields the protein CASSSPTSAGYEQYF.

This clonotype came up once. The chain joins TRBV7-3 to TRBJ2-6; D is uncertain. The CDR3 consists of 17 residues. CDR1 and CDR2 (germline): SGHTA, FQGTGA. V was pared by 0 bases and J by 2 bases, with 11 bases between. Here the CDR3 DNA reads TGTGCCAGCAGCTTAACCAAACTGGGTGCTGGGGCCAACGTCCTGACTTTC. Amino acid sequence: CASSLTKLGAGANVLTF.

The V gene is TRBV9, the J gene TRBJ2-3; perhaps TRBD2 as D (5 bases). V dropped 3 bases and J dropped 1 base, with 18 bases sitting between them. CDR3 size: 17 residues. The germline CDR1 and CDR2 sequences are SGDLS and YYNGEE. CDR3 region: CASSAHQTSRGTDTQYF. CDR3 nucleotide sequence: TGTGCCAGCAGCGCCCACCAAACTAGTCGTGGCACAGATACGCAGTATTTT.

Ten or more counts support this clonotype. This sequence joins TRBV7-8 and TRBJ2-1, with D hard to call. Germline loops: CDR1 SGHVS, CDR2 FQNEAQ. V lost 2 bases and J lost 3, with 8 bases in between. This CDR3 is 14 amino acids long. The CDR3 coding sequence is TGTGCCAGCAGCTTAACGGAAGGCTACAATGAGCAGTTCTTC. Translation gives CASSLTEGYNEQFF.

The chain joins TRBV19 to TRBJ2-2; 10 bases fit TRBD2. Germline CDR1 is LNHDA and CDR2 is SQIVND (reference sequence). After removal of 4 bases from V and 4 bases from J, the junction contained 3 bases not matched to a gene. This CDR3 is built from 15 residues. This CDR3 reads CASSRAGGLTGELFF. In DNA form, the CDR3 reads TGTGCCAGTAGTAGAGCGGGGGGGCTCACCGGGGAGCTGTTTTTT.

This clonotype was detected ten times or more. The CDR3 nucleotides read TGTGCCACCAGCAGAGAACCGACAGTCCCTGAAGCTTTCTTT. Its translation: CATSREPTVPEAFF. The chain is built from TRBV15 and TRBJ1-1; weak D call: TRBD1 (5 bases). V lost 0 bases, J lost 6 bases, and 11 bases lay in between. The CDR3 covers 14 residues. Germline V lookup: CDR1 LNHNV, CDR2 YYDKDF (reference sequence).

This clonotype has more than one count but fewer than ten. V usage is TRBV6-1 and J usage is TRBJ1-1; D unclear. CDR1 and CDR2 from the germline V gene are MNHNS and SASEGT. This CDR3 has 13 residues. Trimming left V 2 bases short and J 0 bases short, with 4 bases between. The CDR3 is CASSEKLNTEAFF. CDR3 DNA: TGTGCCAGCAGTGAAAAGCTGAACACTGAAGCTTTCTTT.

The chain couples TRBV6-1 to TRBJ1-5; TRBD1 aligns across 7 bases. Germline V gene data show CDR1 as MNHNS and CDR2 as SASEGT. The CDR3 is 14 amino acids. The J segment lost 5 bases and the V segment lost 5 bases, leaving 6 bases of the junction unmatched. CDR3 in DNA: TGTGCCAGCAGTCGTACAGGGGACTATCAGCCCCAGCATTTT. Its translation is CASSRTGDYQPQHF.